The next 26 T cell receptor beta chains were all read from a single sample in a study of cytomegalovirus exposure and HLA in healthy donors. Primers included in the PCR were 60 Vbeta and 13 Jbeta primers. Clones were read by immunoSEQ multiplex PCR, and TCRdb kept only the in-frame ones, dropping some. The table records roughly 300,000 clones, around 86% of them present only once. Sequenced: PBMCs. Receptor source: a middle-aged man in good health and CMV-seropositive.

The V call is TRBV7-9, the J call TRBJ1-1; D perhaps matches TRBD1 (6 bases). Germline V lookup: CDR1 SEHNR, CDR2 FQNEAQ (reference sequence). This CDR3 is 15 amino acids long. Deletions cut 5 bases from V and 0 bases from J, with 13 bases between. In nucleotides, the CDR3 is TGTGCCAGCAGCGACCGAGACAGGTTGAACACTGAAGCTTTCTTT. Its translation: CASSDRDRLNTEAFF. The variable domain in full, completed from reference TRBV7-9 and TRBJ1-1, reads DTGVSQNPRHKITKRGQNVTFRCDPISEHNRLYWYRQTLGQGPEFLTYFQNEAQLEKSRLLSDRFSAERPKGSFSTLEIQRTEQGDSAMYLCASSDRDRLNTEAFFGQGTRLTVV.

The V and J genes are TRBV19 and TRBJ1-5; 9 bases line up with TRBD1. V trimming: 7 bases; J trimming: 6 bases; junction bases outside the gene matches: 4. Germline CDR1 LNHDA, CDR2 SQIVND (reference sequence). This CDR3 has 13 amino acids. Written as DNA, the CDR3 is TGTGCCAGTACGACAGGGGGGATTCAGCCCCAGCATTTT. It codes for CASTTGGIQPQHF.

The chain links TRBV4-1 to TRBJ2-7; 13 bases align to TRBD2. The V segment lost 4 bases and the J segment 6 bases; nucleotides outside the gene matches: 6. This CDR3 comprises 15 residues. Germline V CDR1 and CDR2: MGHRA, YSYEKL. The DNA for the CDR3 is TGCGCCAGCAGCCGAGGACTAGCGGGAGTCCTCGAGCAGTACTTC. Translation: CASSRGLAGVLEQYF.

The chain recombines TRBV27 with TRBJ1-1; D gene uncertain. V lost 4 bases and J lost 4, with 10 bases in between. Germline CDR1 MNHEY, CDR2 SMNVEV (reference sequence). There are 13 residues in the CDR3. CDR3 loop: CASSWARVTEAFF. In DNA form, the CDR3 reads TGTGCCAGCAGTTGGGCAAGAGTCACTGAAGCTTTCTTT.

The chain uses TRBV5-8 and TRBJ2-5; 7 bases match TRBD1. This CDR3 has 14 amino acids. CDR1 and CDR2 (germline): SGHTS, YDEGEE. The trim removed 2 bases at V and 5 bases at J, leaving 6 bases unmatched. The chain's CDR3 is CASSFRQGGETQYF. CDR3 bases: TGTGCCAGCAGCTTTCGACAGGGTGGGGAGACCCAGTACTTC.

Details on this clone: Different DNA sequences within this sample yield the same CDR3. DNA of the CDR3: TGTGCCAGCAGTCCCGACAGGGAAAACACCGGGGAGCTGTTTTTT. As protein: CASSPDRENTGELFF. The gene calls are TRBV27 and TRBJ2-2; 7 nucleotides match TRBD1. Germline trimming cut 5 bases from V and 2 bases from J; bases unmatched to any gene: 5. Looked up from germline, CDR1 is MNHEY and CDR2 is SMNVEV (reference sequence). The CDR3 has 15 amino acids.

As DNA, the CDR3 is TGTGCCAGCAGTCCCAAACTAAGACTAGCGGGAGGGATGTTCTTC. Protein product: CASSPKLRLAGGMFF. The chain recombines TRBV28 with TRBJ2-1, with 14 bases that match TRBD2. This CDR3 has 15 residues. Trimming cost V 5 bases and J 15 bases; bases outside gene matches: 12. CDR1 and CDR2 (germline): MDHEN, SYDVKM.

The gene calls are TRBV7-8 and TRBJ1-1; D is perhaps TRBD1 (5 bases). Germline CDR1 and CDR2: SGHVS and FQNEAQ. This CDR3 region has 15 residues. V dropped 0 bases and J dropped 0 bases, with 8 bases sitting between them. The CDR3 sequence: CASSLAGVLNTEAFF. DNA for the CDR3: TGTGCCAGCAGCTTAGCAGGGGTTTTGAACACTGAAGCTTTCTTT.

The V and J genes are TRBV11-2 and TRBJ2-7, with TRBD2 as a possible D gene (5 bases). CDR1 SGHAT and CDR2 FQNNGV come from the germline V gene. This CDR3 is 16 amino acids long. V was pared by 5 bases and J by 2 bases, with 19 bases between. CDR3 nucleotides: TGTGCCAGCAGCCCCATGCGGACGAGGGCCACCTACGAGCAGTACTTC. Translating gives CASSPMRTRATYEQYF. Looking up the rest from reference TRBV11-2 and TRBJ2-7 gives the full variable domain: EAGVAQSPRYKIIEKRQSVAFWCNPISGHATLYWYQQILGQGPKLLIQFQNNGVVDDSQLPKDRFSAERLKGVDSTLKIQPAKLEDSAVYLCASSPMRTRATYEQYFGPGTRLTVT.

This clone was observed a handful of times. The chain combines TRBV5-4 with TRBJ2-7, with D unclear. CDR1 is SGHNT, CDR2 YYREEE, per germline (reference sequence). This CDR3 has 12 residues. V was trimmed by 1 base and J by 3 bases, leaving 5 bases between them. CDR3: CASSLHGYEQYF. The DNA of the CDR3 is TGTGCCAGCAGCTTGCACGGCTACGAGCAGTACTTC.

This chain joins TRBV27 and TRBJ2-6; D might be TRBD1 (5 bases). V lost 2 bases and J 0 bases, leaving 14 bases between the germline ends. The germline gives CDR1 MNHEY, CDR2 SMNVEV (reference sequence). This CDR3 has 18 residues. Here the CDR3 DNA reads TGTGCCAGCAGTTTACTGACAGTCGATTCCTCTGGGGCCAACGTCCTGACTTTC. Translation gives CASSLLTVDSSGANVLTF.

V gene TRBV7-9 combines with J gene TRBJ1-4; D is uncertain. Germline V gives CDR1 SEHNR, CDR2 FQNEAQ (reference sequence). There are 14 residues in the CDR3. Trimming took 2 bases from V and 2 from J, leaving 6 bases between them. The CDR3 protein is CASSLLETNEKLFF. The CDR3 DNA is TGTGCCAGCAGCTTACTCGAGACTAATGAAAAACTGTTTTTT.

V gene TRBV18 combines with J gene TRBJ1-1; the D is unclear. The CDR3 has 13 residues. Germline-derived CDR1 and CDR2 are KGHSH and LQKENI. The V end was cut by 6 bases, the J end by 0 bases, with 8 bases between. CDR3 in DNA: TGTGCCAGCTCGACCGGGATGAACACTGAAGCTTTCTTT. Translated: CASSTGMNTEAFF.

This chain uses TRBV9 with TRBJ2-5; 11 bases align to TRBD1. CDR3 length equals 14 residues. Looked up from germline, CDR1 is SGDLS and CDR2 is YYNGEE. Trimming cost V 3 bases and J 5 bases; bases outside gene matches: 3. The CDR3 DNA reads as TGTGCCAGCAGCGCGGGGACAGGGGGGGAGACCCAGTACTTC. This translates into CASSAGTGGETQYF.

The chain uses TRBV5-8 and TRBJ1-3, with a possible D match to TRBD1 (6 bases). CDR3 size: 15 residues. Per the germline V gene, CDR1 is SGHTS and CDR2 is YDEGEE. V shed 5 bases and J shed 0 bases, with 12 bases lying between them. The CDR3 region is CASRPTGYSGNTIYF. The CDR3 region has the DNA TGTGCCAGCAGACCGACAGGCTACTCTGGAAACACCATATATTTT. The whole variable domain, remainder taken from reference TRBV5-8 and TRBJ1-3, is EAGVTQSPTHLIKTRGQQATLRCSPISGHTSVYWYQQALGLGLQFLLWYDEGEERNRGNFPPRFSGRQFPNYSSELNVNALELEDSALYLCASRPTGYSGNTIYFGEGSWLTVV.

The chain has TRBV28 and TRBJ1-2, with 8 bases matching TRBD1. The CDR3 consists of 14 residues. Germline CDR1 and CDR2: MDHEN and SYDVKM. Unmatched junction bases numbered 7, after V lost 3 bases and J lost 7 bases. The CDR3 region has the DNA TGTGCCAGCAGTTTCGACAGGGGAGCAGGTGGCTACACCTTC. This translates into CASSFDRGAGGYTF.

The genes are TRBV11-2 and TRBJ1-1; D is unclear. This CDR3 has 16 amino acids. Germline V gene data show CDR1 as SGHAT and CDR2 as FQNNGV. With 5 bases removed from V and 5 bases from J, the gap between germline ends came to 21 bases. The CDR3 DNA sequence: TGTGCCAGCAGCCGAAGCGGGCAGACAAGAGAAACTGAAGCTTTCTTT. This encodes CASSRSGQTRETEAFF.

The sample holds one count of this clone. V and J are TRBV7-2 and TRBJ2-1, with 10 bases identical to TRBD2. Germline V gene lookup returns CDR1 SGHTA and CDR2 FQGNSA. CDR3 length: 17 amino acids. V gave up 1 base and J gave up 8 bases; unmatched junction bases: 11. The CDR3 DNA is TGTGCCAGCAGCTTAGTATTGAGCGGGAGGGCCCGCGATGAGCAGTTCTTC. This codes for CASSLVLSGRARDEQFF.

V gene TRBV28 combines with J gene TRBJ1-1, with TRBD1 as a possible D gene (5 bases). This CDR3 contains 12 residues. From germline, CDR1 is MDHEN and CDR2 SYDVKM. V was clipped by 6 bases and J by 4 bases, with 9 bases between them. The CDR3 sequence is CASSWGSTEAFF. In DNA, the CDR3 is TGTGCCAGCAGCTGGGGCAGCACTGAAGCTTTCTTT.

In DNA form, the CDR3 reads TGTGCCATCCAGGTGACCGTCCAGGACAATGAGCAGTTCTTC. It specifies CAIQVTVQDNEQFF. J is TRBJ2-1 and V is TRBV10-3; D unresolved. V was trimmed by 8 bases and J by 5 bases, leaving 16 bases between them. The germline gives CDR1 ENHRY, CDR2 SYGVKD. The CDR3 sequence is 14 residues long.

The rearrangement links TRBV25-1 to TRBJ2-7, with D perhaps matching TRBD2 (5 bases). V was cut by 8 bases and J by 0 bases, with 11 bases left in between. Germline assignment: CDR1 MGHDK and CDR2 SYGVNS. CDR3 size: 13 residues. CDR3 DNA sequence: TGTGCCAGCGCAGCGGTTCCCTCCTACGAGCAGTACTTC. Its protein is CASAAVPSYEQYF.

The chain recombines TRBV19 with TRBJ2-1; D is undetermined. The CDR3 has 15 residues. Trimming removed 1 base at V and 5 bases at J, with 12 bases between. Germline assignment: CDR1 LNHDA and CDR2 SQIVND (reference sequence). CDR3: CASSIVPWANNEQFF. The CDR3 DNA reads TGTGCCAGTAGTATAGTACCCTGGGCCAACAATGAGCAGTTCTTC.

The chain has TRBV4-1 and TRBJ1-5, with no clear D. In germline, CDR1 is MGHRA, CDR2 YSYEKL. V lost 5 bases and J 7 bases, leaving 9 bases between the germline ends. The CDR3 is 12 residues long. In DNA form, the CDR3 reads TGCGCCAGCAGCGGGGAGGACCAGCCCCAGCATTTT. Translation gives CASSGEDQPQHF.

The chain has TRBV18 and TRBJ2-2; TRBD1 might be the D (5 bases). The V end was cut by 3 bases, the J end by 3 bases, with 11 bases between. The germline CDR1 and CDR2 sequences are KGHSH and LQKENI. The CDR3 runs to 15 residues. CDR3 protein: CASSPSRADTGELFF. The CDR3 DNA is TGTGCCAGCTCACCTTCCAGGGCGGACACCGGGGAGCTGTTTTTT.

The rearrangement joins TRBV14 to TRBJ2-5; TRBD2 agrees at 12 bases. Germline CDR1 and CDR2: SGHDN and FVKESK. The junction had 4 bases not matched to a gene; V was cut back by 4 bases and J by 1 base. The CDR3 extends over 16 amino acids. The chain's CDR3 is CASSRLLAGGQETQYF. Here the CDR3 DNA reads TGTGCCAGCAGCCGGTTACTAGCGGGAGGCCAAGAGACCCAGTACTTC.

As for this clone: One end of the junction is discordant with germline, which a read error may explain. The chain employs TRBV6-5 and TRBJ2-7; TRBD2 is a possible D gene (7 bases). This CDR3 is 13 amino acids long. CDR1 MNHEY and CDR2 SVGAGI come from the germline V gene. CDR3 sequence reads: CASSYEGGGSMDF. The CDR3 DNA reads TGTGCCAGCAGTTACGAGGGGGGAGGGTCCATGGACTTC.